This T cell receptor beta chain was documented in a study of lymphopenia after photon versus proton radiotherapy. As to this clone: Antigen: not known.

This table comes from immunoSEQ multiplex PCR, and its TCRdb copy is limited to in-frame clones, with some not included. The sample records about 160,000 clones, approximately 91% being singletons. Overall study findings and caveats: Proton therapy kept repertoires fairly stable, unlike photons, which gained effector/memory cells.

The CDR3 consists of 15 residues. Trimming cost V 5 bases and J 1 base; bases outside gene matches: 8. Germline assignment: CDR1 SGHTA and CDR2 FQGTGA. The material sequenced was peripheral blood, taken from a patient treated with photon-based radiotherapy. The sequence was collected from a man in his fifties or sixties with gastric cancer. This chain connects TRBV7-3 to TRBJ2-7, with 7 bases aligning to TRBD1. The CDR3 sequence: CASSEAGTVSYEQYF. The CDR3 DNA reads as TGTGCCAGCAGCGAGGCCGGGACAGTATCCTACGAGCAGTACTTC.